The 9 T cell receptor beta chains below were found in one sample sequenced in a study of cytomegalovirus exposure and HLA in healthy donors. Primers: 60 Vbeta forward and 13 Jbeta reverse. Assay: immunoSEQ multiplex PCR; the TCRdb copy retains only in-frame clones and omits some. The clone table shows around 70,000 clones, with the ten largest holding 4.5% to 6%. Source material: PBMCs. These receptors were taken from a middle-aged man in good health and CMV-seronegative.

The J gene is TRBJ2-6, the V gene TRBV5-8; TRBD2 might be the D (5 bases). Trimming took off 6 bases at V and 0 bases at J, with 16 bases between the two ends. Looked up from germline, CDR1 is SGHTS and CDR2 is YDEGEE. The CDR3 has 17 residues. CDR3 nucleotides: TGTGCCAGCACCCGCGCGCAGCGGTACTCTGGGGCCAACGTCCTGACTTTC. Amino acids: CASTRAQRYSGANVLTF. Drawing the rest from reference TRBV5-8 and TRBJ2-6, the complete variable domain is EAGVTQSPTHLIKTRGQQATLRCSPISGHTSVYWYQQALGLGLQFLLWYDEGEERNRGNFPPRFSGRQFPNYSSELNVNALELEDSALYLCASTRAQRYSGANVLTFGAGSRLTVL.

The chain couples TRBV2 to TRBJ2-1; D is perhaps TRBD1 (6 bases). CDR3 length: 12 amino acids. CDR1 and CDR2 from the germline V gene are SNHLY and FYNNEI. V was pared by 6 bases and J by 9 bases, with 12 bases between. The CDR3 DNA sequence: TGTGCCAGCAGCCCGCTAGGGGGTGAGCAGTTCTTC. Amino acid sequence: CASSPLGGEQFF.

The chain recombines TRBV5-1 with TRBJ2-1; 8 nucleotides line up with TRBD2. Germline trimming cut 0 bases from V and 0 bases from J; bases unmatched to any gene: 2. The CDR3 is made up of 16 amino acids. Per germline, CDR1 SGHRS and CDR2 YFSETQ. In DNA form, the CDR3 reads TGCGCCAGCAGCTTGGCCGGGGGGGGCTCCTACAATGAGCAGTTCTTC. This sequence encodes CASSLAGGGSYNEQFF. Using reference TRBV5-1 and TRBJ2-1 for the parts outside the CDR3, the full variable domain is KAGVTQTPRYLIKTRGQQVTLSCSPISGHRSVSWYQQTPGQGLQFLFEYFSETQRNKGNFPGRFSGRQFSNSRSEMNVSTLELGDSALYLCASSLAGGGSYNEQFFGPGTRLTVL.

The rearrangement joins TRBV7-2 to TRBJ2-5; D might be TRBD1 (6 bases). The CDR3 spans 14 residues. Germline values: CDR1 SGHTA, CDR2 FQGNSA. V was clipped by 3 bases and J by 0 bases, with 8 bases between them. The CDR3 region is CASSLGHYQETQYF. The CDR3, as DNA: TGTGCCAGCAGCTTGGGACACTACCAAGAGACCCAGTACTTC.

The V gene is TRBV7-9, the J gene TRBJ1-5; D possibly corresponds to TRBD1 (6 bases). CDR1 and CDR2 (germline): SEHNR, FQNEAQ (reference sequence). The V gene lost 5 bases and the J gene lost 2 bases, with 13 bases spanning the gap. The CDR3 length is 15 residues. The CDR3 region has the DNA TGTGCCAGCAGCCGGATTGGGGGCGGCAATCAGCCCCAGCATTTT. This gives the protein CASSRIGGGNQPQHF.

The chain links TRBV4-3 to TRBJ1-2, with D perhaps matching TRBD1 (6 bases). Germline V gene sequence: CDR1 LGHNA, CDR2 YSLEER. The CDR3 runs to 16 residues. The germline V and J ends were trimmed by 1 base and 7 bases, with 19 bases remaining between them. The CDR3 DNA reads as TGCGCCAGCAGCCAAGCGTCCTCCCTGGGGGCTGGTGGCTACACCTTC. Protein sequence: CASSQASSLGAGGYTF.

The J gene is TRBJ2-1, the V gene TRBV19; TRBD2 agrees at 13 bases. The junction had 8 bases not matched to a gene; V was cut back by 2 bases and J by 1 base. Germline-derived CDR1 and CDR2 are LNHDA and SQIVND (reference sequence). This CDR3 has 19 amino acids. The CDR3 nucleotides are TGTGCCAGTAGTATAAAGGGGACTAGCGGGACTAAGTCCTACAATGAGCAGTTCTTC. Protein product: CASSIKGTSGTKSYNEQFF.

V usage is TRBV30 and J usage is TRBJ1-2; 8 nucleotides align to TRBD1. J lost 8 bases, V lost 4 bases, and 15 bases had no gene match. The CDR3 runs 15 residues. Germline assignment: CDR1 GTSNPN and CDR2 SVGIG (reference sequence). The CDR3 loop is CAWTLRDRLLSGYTF. DNA for the CDR3: TGTGCCTGGACCCTCCGGGACAGGTTATTATCGGGCTACACCTTC.

CDR3 bases: TGTGCCAGCAGTTACTCGGCCAGTGAAAAACTGTTTTTT. Its translation is CASSYSASEKLFF. The rearrangement uses TRBV6-5 and TRBJ1-4; D unresolved. Germline CDR1 MNHEY, CDR2 SVGAGI. V lost 0 bases and J lost 7, with 6 bases in between. This CDR3 is built from 13 residues.